The 27 T cell receptor beta chains in this list originate from one sample, sequenced in a study of STAT5B mutations in CD4+ large granular lymphocyte leukemia. Sequencing used immunoSEQ multiplex PCR; TCRdb keeps in-frame clones, though not all of them. This table has approximately 35,000 clones, roughly 82% appearing once. The specimen sequenced was CD4+ T cells from blood buffy coats. Receptor source: a human donor in good health.

This clone appeared a few times. V gene TRBV29-1 combines with J gene TRBJ1-1; 10 positions match TRBD1. CDR1 SQVTM and CDR2 ANQGSEA come from the germline V gene. This CDR3 spans 15 amino acids. With 1 base clipped from V and 4 bases from J, the junction kept 6 bases outside the gene matches. The CDR3 DNA reads as TGCAGCGTTGAAGGTGGGACAGGGGTAGGCACTGAAGCTTTCTTT. Protein sequence: CSVEGGTGVGTEAFF. The full variable domain, its missing parts supplied by reference TRBV29-1 and TRBJ1-1, is SAVISQKPSRDICQRGTSLTIQCQVDSQVTMMFWYRQQPGQSLTLIATANQGSEATYESGFVIDKFPISRPNLTFSTLTVSNMSPEDSSIYLCSVEGGTGVGTEAFFGQGTRLTVV.

The chain joins TRBV5-1 to TRBJ1-2; maybe TRBD1 (5 bases). CDR3 size: 16 residues. Trimming stripped 0 bases from V and 4 bases from J, with 16 bases between. Looked up from germline, CDR1 is SGHRS and CDR2 is YFSETQ. The CDR3 DNA follows: TGCGCCAGCAGCTTGGTAGGAGGACAAGCGGGCTATGGCTACACCTTC. Amino acid sequence: CASSLVGGQAGYGYTF. Variable domain in full (rest from reference TRBV5-1 and TRBJ1-2): KAGVTQTPRYLIKTRGQQVTLSCSPISGHRSVSWYQQTPGQGLQFLFEYFSETQRNKGNFPGRFSGRQFSNSRSEMNVSTLELGDSALYLCASSLVGGQAGYGYTFGSGTRLTVV.

This chain uses TRBV27 with TRBJ2-2; 8 bases map to TRBD1. Germline lookup yields CDR1 MNHEY and CDR2 SMNVEV (reference sequence). The V and J ends lost 0 bases and 5 bases, in that order; junction bases with no gene match: 20. The CDR3 sequence is 21 residues long. The CDR3 loop reads CASSLSFRQGRSGWVTGELFF. CDR3 sequence (DNA): TGTGCCAGCAGTTTATCCTTCCGACAGGGGCGAAGTGGGTGGGTAACCGGGGAGCTGTTTTTT.

The rearrangement joins TRBV6-1 to TRBJ1-1, with D maybe TRBD1 (5 bases). The CDR3 sequence is 17 residues long. Germline values: CDR1 MNHNS, CDR2 SASEGT. V was trimmed by 4 bases and J by 1 base, leaving 19 bases between them. The CDR3, as DNA: TGTGCCAGCAGTGCCTCGGGACGGGGTGTTTCGAACACTGAAGCTTTCTTT. Protein sequence: CASSASGRGVSNTEAFF.

The chain is built from TRBV6-5 and TRBJ1-4; D is ambiguous. V lost 0 bases, J lost 8 bases, and 10 bases lay in between. This CDR3 has 14 amino acids. Germline V gene data show CDR1 as MNHEY and CDR2 as SVGAGI. The CDR3 spells CASSYSGPPEKLFF. Written as DNA, the CDR3 is TGTGCCAGCAGTTACTCTGGGCCGCCCGAAAAACTGTTTTTT.

This rearrangement joins TRBV10-3 to TRBJ2-3; 12 bases are a match to TRBD2. Germline V gene data show CDR1 as ENHRY and CDR2 as SYGVKD. The CDR3 extends over 15 amino acids. After removal of 4 bases from V and 4 bases from J, the junction contained 3 bases not matched to a gene. The CDR3 protein is CAISVLAGGADTQYF. The CDR3 DNA is TGTGCCATCAGTGTGCTAGCGGGAGGGGCAGATACGCAGTATTTT.

The chain employs TRBV19 and TRBJ1-1, with D possibly being TRBD1 (5 bases). The CDR3 is 12 amino acids. V lost 4 bases, J lost 8 bases, and 11 bases lay in between. Germline V CDR1 and CDR2: LNHDA, SQIVND (reference sequence). CDR3 in amino acids: CASSKTGSEAFF. CDR3 nucleotides: TGTGCCAGTAGTAAAACAGGCTCCGAAGCTTTCTTT. Using reference TRBV19 and TRBJ1-1 for the parts outside the CDR3, the full variable domain is DGGITQSPKYLFRKEGQNVTLSCEQNLNHDAMYWYRQDPGQGLRLIYYSQIVNDFQKGDIAEGYSVSREKKESFPLTVTSAQKNPTAFYLCASSKTGSEAFFGQGTRLTVV.

The chain employs TRBV6-5 and TRBJ1-2; 7 bases are a match to TRBD1. Germline V lookup: CDR1 MNHEY, CDR2 SVGAGI. The CDR3 has 15 residues. The V and J ends lost 10 bases and 0 bases, in that order; junction bases with no gene match: 11. Here the CDR3 reads CATGRTGKANYGYTF. CDR3 bases: TGTGCCACCGGGAGGACAGGAAAAGCTAACTATGGCTACACCTTC.

V is TRBV30 and J is TRBJ1-5; 8 bases map to TRBD1. The CDR3 consists of 15 residues. Germline lookup yields CDR1 GTSNPN and CDR2 SVGIG (reference sequence). Trimming at V came to 3 bases and at J to 2 bases, leaving 6 bases not matched to a gene. In DNA, the CDR3 is TGTGCCTGGAGGGCCCAGGGACAGGGCAATCAGCCCCAGCATTTT. This codes for CAWRAQGQGNQPQHF.

V gene TRBV18 combines with J gene TRBJ1-1, with 8 positions matching TRBD1. The CDR3 is made up of 15 amino acids. With V trimmed by 4 bases and J by 7 bases, 11 bases remained unmatched. Per the germline V gene, CDR1 is KGHSH and CDR2 is LQKENI. The CDR3 reads CASSLTTGEIVEAFF. The DNA for the CDR3 is TGTGCCAGCTCACTAACGACAGGGGAAATAGTTGAAGCTTTCTTT.

The CDR3: CAWSLGRVNQPQHF. Here the CDR3 DNA reads TGTGCCTGGAGTTTAGGCAGGGTCAATCAGCCCCAGCATTTT. The rearrangement links TRBV30 to TRBJ1-5; D may be TRBD1 (5 bases). CDR3 size: 14 residues. V shed 2 bases and J shed 3 bases, with 11 bases lying between them. CDR1 GTSNPN and CDR2 SVGIG come from the germline V gene (reference sequence).

The CDR3 region is CAAGQVGNTIYF. CDR3 nucleotide sequence: TGTGCCGCGGGACAAGTTGGAAACACCATATATTTT. J is TRBJ1-3 and V is TRBV6-1, with D possibly being TRBD1 (6 bases). Trimming left V 11 bases short and J 3 bases short, with 11 bases between. The CDR3 is made up of 12 amino acids. The V gene's germline CDR1 is MNHNS and CDR2 SASEGT.

This clone was found once. The CDR3 sequence is CASSAQTGNQPQHF. In DNA form, the CDR3 reads TGTGCCAGCAGTGCACAGACGGGCAATCAGCCCCAGCATTTT. V usage is TRBV2 and J usage is TRBJ1-5; D is ambiguous. Trimming removed 4 bases at V and 2 bases at J, with 9 bases between. The CDR3 contains 14 residues. CDR1 is SNHLY and CDR2 is FYNNEI in the germline V gene.

The count of this clone is one. The V call is TRBV25-1, the J call TRBJ2-3, with D possibly being TRBD1 (6 bases). The CDR3 has 14 residues. Between the trimmed V and J ends, which lost 4 bases and 4 bases, there was a span of 12 bases. Germline lookup yields CDR1 MGHDK and CDR2 SYGVNS. CDR3 sequence (DNA): TGTGCCAGCAGTGTGAGGGGGAATGCAGATACGCAGTATTTT. Amino acid sequence: CASSVRGNADTQYF.

This chain joins TRBV6-1 and TRBJ1-5; 8 bases are shared with TRBD1. The length of the CDR3 is 15 residues. Germline V gene sequence: CDR1 MNHNS, CDR2 SASEGT. V lost 4 bases and J lost 6; bases outside the gene matches: 8. DNA of the CDR3: TGTGCCAGCAGTGGGTCGGGACAGGTCGTTCAGCCCCAGCATTTT. Translating it yields CASSGSGQVVQPQHF.

The chain recombines TRBV18 with TRBJ2-1; 9 bases are shared with TRBD2. This CDR3 contains 16 residues. V was pared by 6 bases and J by 2 bases, with 8 bases of the junction left unmatched. Germline V gene sequence: CDR1 KGHSH, CDR2 LQKENI. CDR3 DNA sequence: TGTGCCAGCTCTCCGACTAGCGGAGGACCCTACAATGAGCAGTTCTTC. This codes for CASSPTSGGPYNEQFF.

This chain uses TRBV6-1 with TRBJ2-5, with D unclear. The tail of the sequence fits TRBJ2-7 better, so the J call may be wrong. The CDR3 runs to 15 residues. Germline V gene sequence: CDR1 MNHNS, CDR2 SASEGT. CDR3 amino acids: CASSDLVGRLYEQYF. CDR3 DNA: TGTGCCAGCAGTGACTTGGTCGGCCGTCTCTACGAGCAGTACTTC.

The chain employs TRBV5-4 and TRBJ2-1, with 10 bases lining up with TRBD2. V lost 4 bases to trimming and J lost 0 bases; unmatched junction nucleotides: 10. This CDR3 spans 18 amino acids. The germline gives CDR1 SGHNT, CDR2 YYREEE (reference sequence). The CDR3 reads CASSTRTSGLSSYNEQFF. Written as DNA, the CDR3 is TGTGCCAGCAGCACCCGGACTAGCGGTCTTAGCTCCTACAATGAGCAGTTCTTC.

The chain couples TRBV10-3 to TRBJ2-2, with D possibly matching TRBD2 (5 bases). Germline V gene sequence: CDR1 ENHRY, CDR2 SYGVKD. The length of the CDR3 is 12 residues. Trimming left V 9 bases short and J 5 bases short, with 10 bases between. CDR3 coding DNA: TGTGCCATACGGAGGACGACCGGGGAGCTGTTTTTT. This encodes CAIRRTTGELFF.

The chain is built from TRBV19 and TRBJ1-3; 8 bases line up with TRBD1. After removal of 10 bases from V and 6 bases from J, the junction contained 11 bases not matched to a gene. Germline assignment: CDR1 LNHDA and CDR2 SQIVND (reference sequence). The CDR3 is made up of 14 amino acids. This CDR3 is CATKKQGVENTIYF. CDR3 DNA: TGTGCCACCAAGAAACAGGGGGTTGAAAACACCATATATTTT. The full variable domain, rest sourced from reference TRBV19 and TRBJ1-3, is DGGITQSPKYLFRKEGQNVTLSCEQNLNHDAMYWYRQDPGQGLRLIYYSQIVNDFQKGDIAEGYSVSREKKESFPLTVTSAQKNPTAFYLCATKKQGVENTIYFGEGSWLTVV.

Only a few counts were recorded for this clone. J is TRBJ1-6 and V is TRBV7-9; TRBD1 matches at 7 bases. Germline trimming cut 5 bases from V and 9 bases from J; bases unmatched to any gene: 7. The CDR3 sequence is 14 residues long. CDR1 SEHNR and CDR2 FQNEAQ come from the germline V gene (reference sequence). The chain's CDR3 is CASSPTGVTSPLHF. In nucleotides, the CDR3 is TGTGCCAGCAGCCCCACAGGGGTTACTTCACCCCTCCACTTT.

The rearrangement uses TRBV30 and TRBJ2-7, with D tentatively TRBD2 (5 bases). The V end was cut by 1 base, the J end by 0 bases, with 13 bases between. The CDR3 spans 15 residues. Germline V gives CDR1 GTSNPN, CDR2 SVGIG (reference sequence). The CDR3 loop is CAWSARWETSYEQYF. In nucleotides, the CDR3 is TGTGCCTGGAGTGCCAGGTGGGAGACCTCCTACGAGCAGTACTTC.

This chain uses TRBV5-5 with TRBJ1-1; D gene unclear. Germline V CDR1 and CDR2: SGHKS, YYEKEE (reference sequence). The CDR3 sequence is 13 residues long. Trimming left V 3 bases short and J 5 bases short, with 11 bases between. The DNA of the CDR3 is TGTGCCAGCAGCTCCCCGGGGAGAACTGAAGCTTTCTTT. Amino acids: CASSSPGRTEAFF.

CDR3 sequence: CASSEAYATYEQYF. Here the CDR3 DNA reads TGTGCCAGCAGTGAAGCATACGCTACCTACGAGCAGTACTTC. The chain links TRBV6-1 to TRBJ2-7; D not resolved. The CDR3 sequence is 14 residues long. The ends were cut back, 0 bases at V and 2 bases at J, with 8 bases in the middle. Per germline, CDR1 MNHNS and CDR2 SASEGT.

This clone was observed a few times. This chain uses TRBV6-1 with TRBJ1-1; D is perhaps TRBD1 (5 bases). CDR3 size: 18 residues. The germline gives CDR1 MNHNS, CDR2 SASEGT. V lost 1 base to trimming and J lost 0 bases, with 18 bases between them. The CDR3 DNA is TGTGCCAGCAGTGAAGGTCACGGGGCCGGTTCCATGAACACTGAAGCTTTCTTT. Translated: CASSEGHGAGSMNTEAFF.

The CDR3 protein is CASSLQGAGGYTF. CDR3 nucleotide sequence: TGTGCCAGCAGCTTACAGGGGGCCGGGGGCTACACCTTC. The chain has TRBV11-2 and TRBJ1-2; 8 bases align to TRBD1. Germline-derived CDR1 and CDR2 are SGHAT and FQNNGV. Unmatched junction bases numbered 4, after V lost 2 bases and J lost 8 bases. This CDR3 comprises 13 residues.

This clone was picked up one time. This chain joins TRBV5-1 and TRBJ1-1, with D unresolved. The germline V gene encodes CDR1 SGHRS and CDR2 YFSETQ. The V and J ends lost 3 bases and 0 bases respectively, with 12 bases between them. CDR3 length: 15 residues. The DNA of the CDR3 is TGCGCCAGCAGCTGGGGTGAAGAGGTGAACACTGAAGCTTTCTTT. It is translated as CASSWGEEVNTEAFF.